This TCR beta chain was retrieved from a study of patients and donors after allogeneic stem cell transplantation. In TCRdb, the RT-PCR reads were re-called with MiXCR into one record per CDR3 protein. The sample holds 25,000 to 40,000 distinct CDR3 sequences, roughly a third seen once. This CDR3 is 13 amino acids long. With 4 bases clipped from V and 0 bases from J, the junction kept 2 bases outside the gene matches. Germline V gene lookup returns CDR1 SQVTM and CDR2 ANQGSEA. This TCR was recovered from a human donor who was either an allogeneic HSCT recipient or a stem cell or donor lymphocyte infusion donor (not recorded which). It is not recorded whose cells these are; they may come from a transplant donor. V usage is TRBV29-1 and J usage is TRBJ1-1; 7 nucleotides agree with TRBD1. The sequenced material came from blood, either unsorted or a sorted T cell fraction (not recorded which). The CDR3 protein is CSVGDRLNTEAFF. The CDR3 DNA reads as TGCAGCGTTGGGGACAGACTGAACACTGAAGCTTTCTTT.